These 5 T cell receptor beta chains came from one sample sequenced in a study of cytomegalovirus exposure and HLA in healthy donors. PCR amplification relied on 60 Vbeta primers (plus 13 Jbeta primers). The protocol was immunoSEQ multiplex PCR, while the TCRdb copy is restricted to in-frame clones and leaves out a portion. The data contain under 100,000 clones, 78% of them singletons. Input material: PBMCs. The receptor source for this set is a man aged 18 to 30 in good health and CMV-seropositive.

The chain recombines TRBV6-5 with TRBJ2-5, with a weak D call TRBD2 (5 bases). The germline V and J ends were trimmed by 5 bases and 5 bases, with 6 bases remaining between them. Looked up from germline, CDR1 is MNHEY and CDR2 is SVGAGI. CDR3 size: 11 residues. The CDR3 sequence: CASSRGETQYF. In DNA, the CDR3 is TGTGCCAGCAGTCGAGGGGAGACCCAGTACTTC.

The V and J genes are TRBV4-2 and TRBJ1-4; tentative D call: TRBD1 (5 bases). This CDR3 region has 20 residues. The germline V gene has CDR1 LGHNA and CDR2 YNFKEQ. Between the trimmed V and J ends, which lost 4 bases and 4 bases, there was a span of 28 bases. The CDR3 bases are TGTGCCAGCAGCCCCCGCGCCGGGGACTTCCTCACACCCCTTAATGAAAAACTGTTTTTT. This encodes CASSPRAGDFLTPLNEKLFF.

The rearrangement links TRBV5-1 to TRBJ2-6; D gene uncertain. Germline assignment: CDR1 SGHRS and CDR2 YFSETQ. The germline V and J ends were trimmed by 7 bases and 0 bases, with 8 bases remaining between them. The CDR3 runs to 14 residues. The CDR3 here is CASAPVSGANVLTF. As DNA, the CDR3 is TGCGCCAGCGCCCCGGTCTCTGGGGCCAACGTCCTGACTTTC.

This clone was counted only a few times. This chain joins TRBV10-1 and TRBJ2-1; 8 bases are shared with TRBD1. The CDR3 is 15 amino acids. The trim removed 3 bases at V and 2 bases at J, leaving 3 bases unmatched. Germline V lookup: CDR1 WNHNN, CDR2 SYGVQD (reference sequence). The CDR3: CASSEGTGTYNEQFF. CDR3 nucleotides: TGCGCCAGCAGTGAAGGGACAGGCACCTACAATGAGCAGTTCTTC.

CDR3 nucleotide sequence: TGTGCCAGCACCCGAAGACTAGCGGGAGAGACCCAGTACTTC. Translation: CASTRRLAGETQYF. This chain joins TRBV7-2 and TRBJ2-5, with 10 bases identical to TRBD2. Germline values: CDR1 SGHTA, CDR2 FQGNSA. The CDR3 is 14 residues long. The V and J ends lost 7 bases and 4 bases, in that order; junction bases with no gene match: 6. The variable domain in full, completed from reference TRBV7-2 and TRBJ2-5, reads GAGVSQSPSNKVTEKGKDVELRCDPISGHTALYWYRQSLGQGLEFLIYFQGNSAPDKSGLPSDRFSAERTGGSVSTLTIQRTQQEDSAVYLCASTRRLAGETQYFGPGTRLLVL.